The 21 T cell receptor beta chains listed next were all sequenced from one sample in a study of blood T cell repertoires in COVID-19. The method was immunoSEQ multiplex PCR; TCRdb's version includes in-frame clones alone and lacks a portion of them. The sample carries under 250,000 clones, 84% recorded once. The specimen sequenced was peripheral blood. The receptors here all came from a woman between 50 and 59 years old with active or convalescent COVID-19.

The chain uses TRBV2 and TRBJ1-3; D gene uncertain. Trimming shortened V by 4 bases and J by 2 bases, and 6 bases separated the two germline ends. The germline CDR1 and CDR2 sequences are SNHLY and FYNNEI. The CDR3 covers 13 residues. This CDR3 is CASSVTAGNTIYF. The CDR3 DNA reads TGTGCCAGCAGTGTTACTGCTGGAAACACCATATATTTT.

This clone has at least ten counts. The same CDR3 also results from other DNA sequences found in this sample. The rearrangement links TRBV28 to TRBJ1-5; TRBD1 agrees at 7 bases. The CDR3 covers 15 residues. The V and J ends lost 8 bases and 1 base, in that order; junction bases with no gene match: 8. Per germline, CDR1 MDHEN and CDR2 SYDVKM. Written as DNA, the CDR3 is TGTGCCAGCCGCCTCCCGGGACAGAGCAATCAGCCCCAGCATTTT. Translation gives CASRLPGQSNQPQHF.

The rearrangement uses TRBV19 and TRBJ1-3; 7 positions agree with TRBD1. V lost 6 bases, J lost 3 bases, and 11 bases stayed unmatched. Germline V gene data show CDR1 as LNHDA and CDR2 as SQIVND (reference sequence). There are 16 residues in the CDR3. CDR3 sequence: CASSSYRGPRGNTIYF. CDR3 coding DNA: TGTGCCAGTAGCTCCTACAGGGGCCCTCGTGGAAACACCATATATTTT.

The CDR3: CASRPRAGGPSNEQFF. DNA for the CDR3: TGTGCCAGCAGGCCTCGGGCGGGAGGGCCATCCAATGAGCAGTTCTTC. The V call is TRBV2, the J call TRBJ2-1; 9 positions agree with TRBD2. The J segment lost 6 bases and the V segment lost 6 bases, leaving 12 bases of the junction unmatched. The CDR3 is made up of 16 amino acids. Per germline, CDR1 SNHLY and CDR2 FYNNEI. Based on the CDR3 plus reference TRBV2 and TRBJ2-1, the full variable domain is EPEVTQTPSHQVTQMGQEVILRCVPISNHLYFYWYRQILGQKVEFLVSFYNNEISEKSEIFDDQFSVERPDGSNFTLKIRSTKLEDSAMYFCASRPRAGGPSNEQFFGPGTRLTVL.

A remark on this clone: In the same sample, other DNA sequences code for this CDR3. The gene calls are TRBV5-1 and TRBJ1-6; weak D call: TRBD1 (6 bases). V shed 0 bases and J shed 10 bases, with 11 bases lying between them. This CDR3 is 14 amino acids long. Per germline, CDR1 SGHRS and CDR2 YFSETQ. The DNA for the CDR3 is TGCGCCAGCAGCTTGGAGGGGGACGGGTCACCCCTCCACTTT. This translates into CASSLEGDGSPLHF. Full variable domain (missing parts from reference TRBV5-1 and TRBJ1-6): KAGVTQTPRYLIKTRGQQVTLSCSPISGHRSVSWYQQTPGQGLQFLFEYFSETQRNKGNFPGRFSGRQFSNSRSEMNVSTLELGDSALYLCASSLEGDGSPLHFGNGTRLTVT.

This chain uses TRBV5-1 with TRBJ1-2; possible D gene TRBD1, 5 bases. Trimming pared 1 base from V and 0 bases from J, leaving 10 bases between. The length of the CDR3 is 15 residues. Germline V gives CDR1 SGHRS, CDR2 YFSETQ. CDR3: CASSLQQGTNYGYTF. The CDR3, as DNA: TGCGCCAGCAGCTTGCAGCAGGGCACTAACTATGGCTACACCTTC.

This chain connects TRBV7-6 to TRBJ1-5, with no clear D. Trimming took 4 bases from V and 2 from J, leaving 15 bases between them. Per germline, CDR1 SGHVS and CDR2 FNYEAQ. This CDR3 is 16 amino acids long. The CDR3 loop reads CASSWQAGGGNQPQHF. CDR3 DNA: TGTGCCAGCAGCTGGCAAGCAGGAGGCGGCAATCAGCCCCAGCATTTT.

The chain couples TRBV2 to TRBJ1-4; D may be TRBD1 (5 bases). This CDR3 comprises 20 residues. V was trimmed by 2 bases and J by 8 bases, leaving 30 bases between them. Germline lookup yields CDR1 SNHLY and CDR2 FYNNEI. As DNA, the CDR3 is TGTGCCAGCAGTGAATTTCTGAGTTTCCGGGCGTCTCAGGGAGGAGAAAAACTGTTTTTT. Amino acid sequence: CASSEFLSFRASQGGEKLFF.

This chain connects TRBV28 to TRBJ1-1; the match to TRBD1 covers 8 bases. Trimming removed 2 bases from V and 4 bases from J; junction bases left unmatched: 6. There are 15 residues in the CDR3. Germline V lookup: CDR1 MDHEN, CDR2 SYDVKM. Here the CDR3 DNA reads TGTGCCAGCAGTTTACAGACAGGGGTAGTCACTGAAGCTTTCTTT. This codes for CASSLQTGVVTEAFF.

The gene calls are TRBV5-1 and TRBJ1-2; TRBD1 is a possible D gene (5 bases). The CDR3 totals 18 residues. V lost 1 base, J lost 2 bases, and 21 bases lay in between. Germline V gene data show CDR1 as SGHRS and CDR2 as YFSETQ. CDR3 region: CASSLKFQGQSFNYGYTF. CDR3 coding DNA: TGCGCCAGCAGCTTGAAGTTTCAGGGTCAATCCTTCAACTATGGCTACACCTTC.

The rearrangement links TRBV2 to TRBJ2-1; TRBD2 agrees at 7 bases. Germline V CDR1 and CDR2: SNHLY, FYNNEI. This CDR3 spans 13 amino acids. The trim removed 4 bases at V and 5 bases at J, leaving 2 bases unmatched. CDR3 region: CASSATSDNEQFF. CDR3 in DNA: TGTGCCAGCAGTGCTACTAGCGACAATGAGCAGTTCTTC.

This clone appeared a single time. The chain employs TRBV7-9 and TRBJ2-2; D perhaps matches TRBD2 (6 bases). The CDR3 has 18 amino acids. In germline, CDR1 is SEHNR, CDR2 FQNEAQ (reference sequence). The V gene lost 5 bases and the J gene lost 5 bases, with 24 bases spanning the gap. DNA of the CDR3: TGTGCCAGCAGCGAAGCAGGCTGGCAGGGAGGTAGGACCGGGGAGCTGTTTTTT. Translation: CASSEAGWQGGRTGELFF.

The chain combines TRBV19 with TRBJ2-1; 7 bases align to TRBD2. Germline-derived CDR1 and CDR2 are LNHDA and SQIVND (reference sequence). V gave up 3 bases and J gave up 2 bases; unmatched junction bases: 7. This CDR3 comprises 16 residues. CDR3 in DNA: TGTGCCAGTAGTATTTTTCGGGGGGACCCCTACAATGAGCAGTTCTTC. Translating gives CASSIFRGDPYNEQFF. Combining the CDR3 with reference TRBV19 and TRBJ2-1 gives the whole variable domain DGGITQSPKYLFRKEGQNVTLSCEQNLNHDAMYWYRQDPGQGLRLIYYSQIVNDFQKGDIAEGYSVSREKKESFPLTVTSAQKNPTAFYLCASSIFRGDPYNEQFFGPGTRLTVL.

The CDR3: CASSGPGTPYGYTF. CDR3 in DNA: TGTGCCAGTAGTGGACCCGGGACACCCTATGGCTACACCTTC. The chain couples TRBV19 to TRBJ1-2; possibly TRBD1 for D (6 bases). Trimming left V 5 bases short and J 4 bases short, with 14 bases between. This CDR3 has 14 amino acids. Germline V gene data show CDR1 as LNHDA and CDR2 as SQIVND (reference sequence). Combining the CDR3 with reference TRBV19 and TRBJ1-2 gives the whole variable domain DGGITQSPKYLFRKEGQNVTLSCEQNLNHDAMYWYRQDPGQGLRLIYYSQIVNDFQKGDIAEGYSVSREKKESFPLTVTSAQKNPTAFYLCASSGPGTPYGYTFGSGTRLTVV.

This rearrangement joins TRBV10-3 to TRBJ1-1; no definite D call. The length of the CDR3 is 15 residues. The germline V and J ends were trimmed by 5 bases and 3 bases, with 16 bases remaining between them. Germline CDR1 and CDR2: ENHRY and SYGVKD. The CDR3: CAISTNAGGDTEAFF. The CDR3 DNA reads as TGTGCCATCAGTACCAACGCCGGCGGTGACACTGAAGCTTTCTTT.

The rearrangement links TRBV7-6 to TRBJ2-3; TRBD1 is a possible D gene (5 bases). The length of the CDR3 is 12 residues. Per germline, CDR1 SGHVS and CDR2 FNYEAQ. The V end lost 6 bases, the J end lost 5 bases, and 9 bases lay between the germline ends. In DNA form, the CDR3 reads TGTGCCAGCAGGGGGCTGAAAGATACGCAGTATTTT. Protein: CASRGLKDTQYF.

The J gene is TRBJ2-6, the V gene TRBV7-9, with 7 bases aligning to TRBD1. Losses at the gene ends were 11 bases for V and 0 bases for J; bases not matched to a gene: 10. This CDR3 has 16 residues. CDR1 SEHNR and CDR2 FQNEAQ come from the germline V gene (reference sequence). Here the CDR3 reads CAVVPGQISGANVLTF. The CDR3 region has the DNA TGTGCCGTCGTGCCGGGACAGATCTCTGGGGCCAACGTCCTGACTTTC. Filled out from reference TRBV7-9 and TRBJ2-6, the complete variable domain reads DTGVSQNPRHKITKRGQNVTFRCDPISEHNRLYWYRQTLGQGPEFLTYFQNEAQLEKSRLLSDRFSAERPKGSFSTLEIQRTEQGDSAMYLCAVVPGQISGANVLTFGAGSRLTVL.

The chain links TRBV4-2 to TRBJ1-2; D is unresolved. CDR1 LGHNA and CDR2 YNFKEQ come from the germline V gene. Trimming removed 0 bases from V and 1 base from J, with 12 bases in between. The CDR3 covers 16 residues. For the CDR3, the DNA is TGTGCCAGCAGCCAAGATGCTTGGCAGGTTAACTATGGCTACACCTTC. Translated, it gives CASSQDAWQVNYGYTF.

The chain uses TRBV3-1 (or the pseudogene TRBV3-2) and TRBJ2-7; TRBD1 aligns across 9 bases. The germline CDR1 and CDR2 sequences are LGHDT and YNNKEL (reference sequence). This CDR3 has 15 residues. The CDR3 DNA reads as TGTGCCAGCAGCCAAGGCGGGACAGGGAGCCCCCGATTTTCCGTC. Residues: CASSQGGTGSPRFSV.

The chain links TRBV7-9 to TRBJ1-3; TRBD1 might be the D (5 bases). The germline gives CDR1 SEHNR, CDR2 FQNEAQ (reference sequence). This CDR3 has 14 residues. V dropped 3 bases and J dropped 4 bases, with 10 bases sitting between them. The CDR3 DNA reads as TGTGCCAGCAGCTTTTCCCAGGGAGGAAACACCATATATTTT. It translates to CASSFSQGGNTIYF.

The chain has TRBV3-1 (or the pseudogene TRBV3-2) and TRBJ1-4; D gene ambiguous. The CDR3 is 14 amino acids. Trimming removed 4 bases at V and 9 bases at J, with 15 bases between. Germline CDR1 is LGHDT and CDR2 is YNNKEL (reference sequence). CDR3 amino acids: CASSPLRSVKKLFF. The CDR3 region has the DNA TGTGCCAGCAGCCCCCTCCGATCGGTTAAAAAACTGTTTTTT.